These 20 T cell receptor beta chains were all obtained from the same sample, sequenced in a study of shared clonotypes between healthy human individuals. Only in-frame clones appear in the TCRdb table, and some are missing; sequencing was by immunoSEQ multiplex PCR. The sample lists some 2 million clones; roughly 95% were seen once. Naive-designated CD8 cells lacked CD45RO, were positively enriched for CCR7, and omitted terminally differentiated effector memory CD45RA+ cells. Sequenced sample: naive CD8+ T cells sorted from blood. The receptors shown here come from a man aged 18 to 35 in good health.

This clone was seen a few times. Other DNA sequences of this sample code for an identical CDR3. This chain uses TRBV19 with TRBJ2-5; perhaps TRBD2 as D (5 bases). Germline CDR1 and CDR2: LNHDA and SQIVND (reference sequence). The germline V and J ends were trimmed by 5 bases and 5 bases, with 9 bases remaining between them. The CDR3 sequence is 12 residues long. The CDR3 region is CASSPPGETQYF. The CDR3 nucleotides are TGTGCCAGTAGTCCTCCGGGGGAGACCCAGTACTTC.

CDR3 in amino acids: CASSEAFQSPSYEQYF. The CDR3 region has the DNA TGTGCCAGCAGTGAAGCGTTCCAATCCCCCTCCTACGAGCAGTACTTC. V gene TRBV6-4 combines with J gene TRBJ2-7; no definite D call. Per the germline V gene, CDR1 is MRHNA and CDR2 is SNTAGT. Deletions cut 3 bases from V and 0 bases from J, with 15 bases between. CDR3 length: 16 residues.

The CDR3 bases are TGCGCCAGCAGTGAATACGGTGAGCAGTTCTTC. This gives the protein CASSEYGEQFF. The chain combines TRBV10-1 with TRBJ2-1; D is uncertain. The CDR3 runs 11 residues. Germline V gene data show CDR1 as WNHNN and CDR2 as SYGVQD (reference sequence). The germline V and J ends were trimmed by 3 bases and 9 bases, with 6 bases remaining between them.

A note on this clone: Because the CDR3's place on the DNA is in doubt, the DNA is left out and the CDR3 is given as listed by TCRdb. This chain connects TRBV5-1 to TRBJ2-7; the table's D call of TRBD2 was not tested on the DNA. The CDR3 has 13 residues if both end residues are counted. Germline V gene data show CDR1 as SGHRS and CDR2 as YFSETQ. The CDR3 loop reads CASSFGEGYEQYF.

As to this clone: The same CDR3 arises from other DNA sequences in this sample as well. The V and J genes are TRBV6-6 and TRBJ2-7; D perhaps matches TRBD1 (5 bases). The CDR3 totals 13 residues. V was shortened by 5 bases and J by 3 bases, with 11 bases between the two germline ends. The germline V gene encodes CDR1 MNHNY and CDR2 SVGAGI (reference sequence). CDR3 residues: CASSTTGFYEQYF. DNA of the CDR3: TGTGCCAGCAGTACAACAGGTTTCTACGAGCAGTACTTC.

The count of this clone is one. The chain couples TRBV29-1 to TRBJ2-7; 11 bases match TRBD2. The CDR3 consists of 12 residues. With V trimmed by 6 bases and J by 4 bases, 2 bases remained unmatched. CDR1 and CDR2 from the germline V gene are SQVTM and ANQGSEA. Here the CDR3 reads CSVGTSGYEQYF. CDR3 bases: TGCAGCGTCGGGACTAGCGGATACGAGCAGTACTTC.

The CDR3 DNA reads TGTGCCAGCAATGACCTAATGGGCTCCTACAATGAGCAGTTCTTC. The encoded protein is CASNDLMGSYNEQFF. The chain joins TRBV11-2 to TRBJ2-1; D gene unclear. V was clipped by 7 bases and J by 0 bases, with 13 bases between them. The germline V gene has CDR1 SGHAT and CDR2 FQNNGV. The CDR3 totals 15 residues. The full variable domain, its missing parts supplied by reference TRBV11-2 and TRBJ2-1, is EAGVAQSPRYKIIEKRQSVAFWCNPISGHATLYWYQQILGQGPKLLIQFQNNGVVDDSQLPKDRFSAERLKGVDSTLKIQPAKLEDSAVYLCASNDLMGSYNEQFFGPGTRLTVL.

The rearrangement joins TRBV9 to TRBJ2-7; possibly TRBD2 for D (6 bases). Germline CDR1 is SGDLS and CDR2 is YYNGEE. The length of the CDR3 is 14 residues. V lost 3 bases and J 0 bases, leaving 10 bases between the germline ends. This chain's CDR3 is CASSAGLDSYEQYF. The CDR3 DNA sequence: TGTGCCAGCAGCGCGGGACTCGACTCCTACGAGCAGTACTTC.

Note on this clone: Additional DNA sequences in this sample encode the identical CDR3. The chain has TRBV19 and TRBJ1-5; D is ambiguous. V dropped 3 bases and J dropped 3 bases, with 3 bases sitting between them. The CDR3 length is 12 residues. CDR1 is LNHDA, CDR2 SQIVND, per germline (reference sequence). The CDR3 DNA sequence: TGTGCCAGTAGTATCGACAATCAGCCCCAGCATTTT. Translation: CASSIDNQPQHF.

V usage is TRBV9 and J usage is TRBJ2-1, with 9 positions matching TRBD1. This CDR3 has 13 amino acids. Per germline, CDR1 SGDLS and CDR2 YYNGEE. Trimming removed 2 bases from V and 8 bases from J; junction bases left unmatched: 2. CDR3 bases: TGTGCCAGCAGCGTCGACAGGGGGGATGAGCAGTTCTTC. Amino acid sequence: CASSVDRGDEQFF.

Turning to this clone: The sample holds other DNA sequences that translate to the same CDR3. The chain recombines TRBV27 with TRBJ2-7, with a weak D call TRBD2 (6 bases). Germline CDR1 is MNHEY and CDR2 is SMNVEV (reference sequence). V gave up 3 bases and J gave up 0 bases, with 12 bases separating them. This CDR3 region has 15 residues. CDR3 residues: CASSLAGGFSYEQYF. The DNA of the CDR3 is TGTGCCAGCAGTTTGGCAGGAGGGTTCTCCTACGAGCAGTACTTC.

The genes are TRBV6-5 and TRBJ1-2, with TRBD1 as a possible D gene (5 bases). V was clipped by 0 bases and J by 4 bases, with 12 bases between them. The CDR3 totals 15 residues. Germline V lookup: CDR1 MNHEY, CDR2 SVGAGI. The CDR3 protein is CASSYSATETYGYTF. The CDR3 coding sequence is TGTGCCAGCAGTTACTCAGCGACAGAGACCTATGGCTACACCTTC.

The chain uses TRBV25-1 and TRBJ2-5, with 9 bases matching TRBD2. The CDR3 spans 16 residues. Germline V gene data show CDR1 as MGHDK and CDR2 as SYGVNS. After removal of 1 base from V and 4 bases from J, the junction contained 7 bases not matched to a gene. The CDR3 bases are TGTGCCAGCAGTGAATGGGCTAGCGGGATTGGAGAGACCCAGTACTTC. It is translated as CASSEWASGIGETQYF.

The chain couples TRBV5-1 to TRBJ1-6; no reliable D call. This CDR3 is built from 16 residues. Between the trimmed V and J ends, which lost 0 bases and 2 bases, there was a span of 9 bases. The germline V gene encodes CDR1 SGHRS and CDR2 YFSETQ. In DNA form, the CDR3 reads TGCGCCAGCAGCTTGGACGAGGGCCCCTATAATTCACCCCTCCACTTT. Its translation is CASSLDEGPYNSPLHF.

This clone was found once. The chain is built from TRBV29-1 and TRBJ2-7; D possibly corresponds to TRBD1 (6 bases). The CDR3 sequence is 12 residues long. Per the germline V gene, CDR1 is SQVTM and CDR2 is ANQGSEA. Trimming removed 6 bases at V and 1 base at J, with 10 bases between. CDR3 region: CSVEGESYEQYF. DNA for the CDR3: TGCAGCGTCGAGGGGGAATCCTACGAGCAGTACTTC.

The V call is TRBV7-6, the J call TRBJ2-3; D ambiguous. V dropped 1 base and J dropped 2 bases, with 10 bases sitting between them. Germline V lookup: CDR1 SGHVS, CDR2 FNYEAQ. The CDR3 runs to 15 residues. CDR3: CASSLEVAPTDTQYF. CDR3 sequence (DNA): TGTGCCAGCAGCTTAGAGGTGGCCCCCACAGATACGCAGTATTTT.

In regard to this clone: In the same sample, other DNA sequences code for this CDR3. V gene TRBV7-9 combines with J gene TRBJ2-5; D is possibly TRBD1 or TRBD2 (6 bases each). CDR1 is SEHNR, CDR2 FQNEAQ, per germline (reference sequence). Trimming cost V 3 bases and J 4 bases, with 12 bases left between them. This CDR3 comprises 14 residues. CDR3 protein: CASSLVQGGETQYF. Here the CDR3 DNA reads TGTGCCAGCAGCTTGGTACAGGGAGGAGAGACCCAGTACTTC. Combining the CDR3 with reference TRBV7-9 and TRBJ2-5 gives the whole variable domain DTGVSQNPRHKITKRGQNVTFRCDPISEHNRLYWYRQTLGQGPEFLTYFQNEAQLEKSRLLSDRFSAERPKGSFSTLEIQRTEQGDSAMYLCASSLVQGGETQYFGPGTRLLVL.

The genes are TRBV28 and TRBJ1-1, with a tentative D call TRBD1 (5 bases). Between the trimmed V and J ends, which lost 2 bases and 7 bases, there was a span of 8 bases. Germline-derived CDR1 and CDR2 are MDHEN and SYDVKM. The CDR3 totals 12 residues. As DNA, the CDR3 is TGTGCCAGCAGTTTAAGGGGTGATGAAGCTTTCTTT. It is translated as CASSLRGDEAFF. Looking up the rest from reference TRBV28 and TRBJ1-1 gives the full variable domain: DVKVTQSSRYLVKRTGEKVFLECVQDMDHENMFWYRQDPGLGLRLIYFSYDVKMKEKGDIPEGYSVSREKKERFSLILESASTNQTSMYLCASSLRGDEAFFGQGTRLTVV.

The chain joins TRBV27 to TRBJ2-1; tentatively, D is TRBD2 (5 bases). This CDR3 region has 14 residues. The V end was cut by 5 bases, the J end by 6 bases, with 14 bases between. The germline CDR1 and CDR2 sequences are MNHEY and SMNVEV (reference sequence). The CDR3 DNA is TGTGCCAGCAGTCTAGACCTAGCCCTCAATGAGCAGTTCTTC. Encoded protein: CASSLDLALNEQFF.

This chain links TRBV25-1 with TRBJ1-4; D uncertain. This CDR3 has 14 amino acids. The V gene lost 0 bases and the J gene lost 5 bases, with 7 bases spanning the gap. Per the germline V gene, CDR1 is MGHDK and CDR2 is SYGVNS. CDR3 region: CASSEYITNEKLFF. The CDR3 DNA reads as TGTGCCAGCAGTGAATATATCACAAATGAAAAACTGTTTTTT.